This T cell receptor beta chain stems from a study of cytomegalovirus exposure and HLA in healthy donors (dated by TCRdb to the late 2010s). Some background on the complete study: An earlier analysis of a few hundred of the donors reported 250 to 350 Gb of sequence data and approximately 120 million unique TCR beta sequences obtained from around 170 million T cells. About 300 gigabases of sequencing data and approximately 93 million unique TCR sequences were included in an early release covering roughly 700 HLA-typed donors. Among the approximately 430 genotyped donors, more than 70% belonged to the genetic ancestry cluster associated with self-reported Caucasian donors. The aim of the study was to test whether cataloging public T cell receptors could identify signatures of past pathogen exposure. The T cell repertoires of around 730 subjects were profiled by immunosequencing and related to cytomegalovirus serostatus. Along with the approximately 650-subject first cohort, a separate validation cohort of over 90 different subjects was used. The study combined high-throughput TCR immunosequencing, statistical association of individual TCRs with disease status, and machine learning to predict cytomegalovirus infection status. To study patterns of TCR occurrence, a later analysis re-analyzed previously published TCR beta repertoires from more than 550 donors and added high-resolution HLA genotyping. The later analysis used no new phenotypic data to find candidate immune exposures, relying instead on TCR beta sequences and their occurrence across donors. To decide whether each TCR beta V gene segment behaved as functional or pseudogenic, an earlier analysis of some 540 of the donors relied on high-throughput TCR beta sequencing. Donor age, sex, ethnicity and CMV serostatus were compiled alongside the repertoire data. Genome-wide SNP genotypes for about three fifths of the roughly 700 donors were used in a later genetic analysis, which treated that subset as a discovery cohort. All discovery cohort repertoires had been generated using a single sequencing platform. HLA typing covered class I and class II loci at four-digit resolution. Typing coverage differed by locus: A, B, C, DRB1 and DQB1 were typed in roughly 620-630 donors, DQA1 in 500 to 550, DPA1 in 600 to 610, and DPB1 in just under 490. Several DR-DQ haplotypes were handled as single units for association and clustering, since linkage in the cohort was strong. Across roughly 420 genotyped donors of the cohort, an average of about 240,000 unique TCR beta nucleotide sequences per donor were sequenced, and roughly a sixth of those sequences were non-productive. Broad study findings and their caveats: Broadly in line with IMGT annotations, most TCR beta V segments showed up in productive rearrangements about 87% or about 30% of the time in an earlier analysis of approximately 600 of the donors. A few of the identified cytomegalovirus-associated TCR beta chains were confirmed in vitro to be specific for cytomegalovirus antigens. In a later analysis, TCR association rates were found to vary across HLA loci, with the most associated TCRs seen for DRB1 alleles and the fewest for HLA-C alleles. In this cohort, only TCR beta chains were sequenced, and detectable features were limited by the absence of alpha or paired-chain data. A total of about 150 TCR beta chains were listed by the study as associated with cytomegalovirus. In a later genetic analysis, a missense DCLRE1C variant was associated with V-gene and J-gene trimming of TCR beta chains, and the association was replicated in an independent cohort. Some IMGT-functional V segments, including TRBV6-2 and TRBV6-3, could not be distinguished by the 87-base-pair reads and were therefore excluded. A cluster of highly shared sequence variants was judged likely to be a technical artifact of the sequencing pipeline. Because counts were too low, 15 to 20 rarely observed V segments, including chromosome 9 orphons, were excluded from the earlier analysis of fewer than 650 of the donors. A further reported finding was that TCR beta sequences accurately predicted the HLA-A and HLA-B alleles for most subjects in the first cohort. HLA typing was unavailable for some donors at each locus, so association tests used only the typed subset. Compared with equally common non-associated chains, HLA-associated TCR beta chains in a later analysis were more clonally expanded and had lower generation probabilities. Across donors, most TCR sequences were observed very rarely, whereas some public TCRs were present in many individuals. It was suggested by the authors that the approach could potentially be generalized to other disease states and immunological phenotypes. At a false discovery rate of 0.05, a later analysis linked some 17,000 TCR beta sequences to specific HLA alleles. Presence/absence analyses assumed roughly uniform sequencing depth across donors, an assumption that may not hold. Linkage disequilibrium might explain the correlated functional status among segregating V segments, but an unknown experimental factor could not be excluded. According to a later genetic analysis, donors in an Asian-associated ancestry cluster had fewer N-insertions in productive TCRs than the roughly 700-donor mean. Strong co-occurrence of HLA alleles, especially DR and DQ, made assigning TCR associations to individual alleles difficult. According to a later analysis, most CMV-associated TCR beta chains appeared to be HLA-restricted, and the HLA associations seemed to be driven largely by CMV exposure. In both the original and validation cohorts, the classifier was reported to diagnose cytomegalovirus status with high specificity and sensitivity. Several of the top co-occurrence clusters appeared to be linked to parvovirus B19, influenza, CMV and Epstein-Barr virus, according to a later analysis. CMV serostatus was the only immune exposure information available for the cohort.

Points on this clone: Its antigen has not been determined. No much larger clone exists at a distance of one base, and base qualities are not known.

Looking up the germline V gene (reference sequence) yields CDR1 MNHEY and CDR2 SMNVEV. V lost 2 bases and J lost 5 bases; the stretch between them is 12 bases long. The CDR3, from cysteine to phenylalanine, totals 14 residues. CDR3 DNA only is kept here, 42 bases in frame from base 1. Library generation was performed with the immunoSEQ multiplex PCR assay. The multiplex PCR relied on a mix of 60 forward primers for TCR Vbeta segments and 13 reverse primers for TCR Jbeta segments. The CDR3 region of rearranged TCR beta genes was amplified from genomic DNA by a multiplex PCR assay. Amplified TCR beta libraries were sequenced as 87-base-pair reads on the Illumina HiSeq System. The source study handled its data this way. A later analysis counted around 72 million unique TCR beta chains across the 650 to 700 repertoires, and 10 million to 12 million of these chains were shared by at least two donors. To remove PCR and sequencing errors, raw reads were error-corrected and collapsed into unique sequences using a nearest-neighbor algorithm that merged closely related sequences. V, D and J gene segments were assigned by aligning CDR3 sequences to IMGT reference sequences. Each retained sequence needed at least a six-nucleotide match to both a V gene segment and a J gene segment. A rearrangement was called productive if the CDR3 had no stop codons and remained in frame with V and J, and every other rearrangement was called non-productive. Following IMGT convention, CDR3 was defined as the stretch from the second conserved V-encoded cysteine up to the conserved J-encoded phenylalanine. Sequences without an unambiguous match to a single V gene segment were excluded from the earlier analysis of a few hundred of the donors. An earlier analysis of 587 of the donors called V segments functional above 56.7% productive rearrangements and segregating when the between-donor standard deviation exceeded 5%. To diagnose cytomegalovirus status from the catalog of TCR beta chain sequences, a statistical classification framework was built. In a later analysis, TCR nucleotide sequences were compared against IMGT/GENE-DB human TR gene sequences so that V and J genes could be assigned. The TCRdist pipeline was used in a later analysis to assign CDR3 sequences and most-parsimonious VDJ recombination scenarios. A later analysis defined each TCR beta chain by its CDR3 amino acid sequence plus V-gene family, and excluded reads lacking a unique V-gene family. As a way to deal with suspected cross-contamination and a sequencing artifact, a later analysis dropped more than 500 nucleotide sequences that were highly shared and had low generation probability. In a later analysis, a clonal expansion index was calculated for each public chain from normalized within-repertoire ranks of inferred template counts. In a later analysis, generation probabilities were computed with a VDJ recombination model fitted to out-of-frame rearrangements, and the resulting probabilities were checked against IGoR. Hypergeometric tests were used in a later analysis to score TCR-TCR, TCR-HLA and TCR-CMV co-occurrence, with a repertoire-size bias correction applied to the TCR pairs. False discovery rates were estimated in a later analysis by permuting HLA or CMV assignments 20 times. In a later analysis, co-occurring TCRs were grouped with DBSCAN, and TCRdist sequence similarity was added when clustering was performed within HLA-allele-positive subsets. Co-occurrence clustering excluded repertoires with fewer than 30,000 or more than 120,000 public chains, plus five with anomalous nucleotide sharing. TCRdb obtained this table from immuneACCESS and retained in-frame rearrangements with V and J assigned. These tables miss some clones; where compared with another copy, unresolved V genes account for less than half of the shortfall, and the remainder is unexplained. V and J calls and clone size are as listed in that table; D and trimming were resolved from the DNA. Counted in this sample were 180,000 or so clones; 82% of them appeared once. The ten largest make up roughly 0.097% of the sample.

In total, more than 500 healthy bone marrow donors made up the cohort. At the time of sampling, all cohort members were nominally healthy, though unrecorded immune exposures were likely present. The donor tested CMV seronegative and was one of the 352 seronegative cohort members. Each donor provided a peripheral blood sample, and peripheral blood mononuclear cells were used for TCR beta sequencing. The Qiagen DNeasy Blood Extraction Kit was used to extract genomic DNA from the blood cell samples. The sequence came from a boy aged 2 to 9 in good health and CMV-seronegative. The chain employs TRBV27 and TRBJ1-2; too little of a D gene remains to name it. Input material: PBMCs. In nucleotide form, the sequence is TGTGCCAGCAGTTTAGGCCCATCATTTTATGGCTACACCTTC. Protein translation: CASSLGPSFYGYTF.